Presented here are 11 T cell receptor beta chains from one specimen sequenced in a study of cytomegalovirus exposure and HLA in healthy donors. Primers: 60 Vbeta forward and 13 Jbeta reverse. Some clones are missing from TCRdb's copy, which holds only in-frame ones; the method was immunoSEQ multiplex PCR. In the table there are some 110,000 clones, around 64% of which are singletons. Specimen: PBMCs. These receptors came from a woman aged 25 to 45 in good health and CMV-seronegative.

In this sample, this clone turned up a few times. The CDR3 sequence is CASSYGQGPNQPQHF. In DNA, the CDR3 is TGTGCCAGCAGTTACGGACAGGGCCCCAATCAGCCCCAGCATTTT. This chain links TRBV6-6 with TRBJ1-5, with TRBD1 identical over 8 bases. V was clipped by 2 bases and J by 3 bases; unmatched bases: 3. The CDR3 spans 15 residues. CDR1 is MNHNY and CDR2 is SVGAGI in the germline V gene (reference sequence).

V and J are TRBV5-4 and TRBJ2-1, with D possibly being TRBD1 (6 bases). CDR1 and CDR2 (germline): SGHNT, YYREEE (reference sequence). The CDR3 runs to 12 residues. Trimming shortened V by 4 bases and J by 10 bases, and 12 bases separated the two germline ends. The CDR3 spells CASSTGQTEQFF. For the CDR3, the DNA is TGTGCCAGCAGCACTGGACAGACCGAGCAGTTCTTC.

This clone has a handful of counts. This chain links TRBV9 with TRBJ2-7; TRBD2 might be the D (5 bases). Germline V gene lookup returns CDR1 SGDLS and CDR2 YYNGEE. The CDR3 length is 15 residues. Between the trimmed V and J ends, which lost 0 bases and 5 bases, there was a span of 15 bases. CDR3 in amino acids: CASSVVDSASHEQYF. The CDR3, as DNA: TGTGCCAGCAGCGTAGTTGATAGCGCCAGTCACGAGCAGTACTTC.

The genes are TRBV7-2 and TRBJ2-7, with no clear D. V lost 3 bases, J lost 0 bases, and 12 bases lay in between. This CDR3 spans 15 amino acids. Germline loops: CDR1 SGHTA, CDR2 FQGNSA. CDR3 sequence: CASSFKGESSYEQYF. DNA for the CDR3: TGTGCCAGCAGCTTTAAAGGAGAGAGCTCCTACGAGCAGTACTTC.

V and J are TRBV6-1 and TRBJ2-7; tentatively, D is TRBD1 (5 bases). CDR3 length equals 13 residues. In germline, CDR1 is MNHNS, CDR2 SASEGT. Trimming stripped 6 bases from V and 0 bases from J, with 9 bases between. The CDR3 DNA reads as TGTGCCAGCAGCCCCAGGGCCTCCTACGAGCAGTACTTC. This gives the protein CASSPRASYEQYF.

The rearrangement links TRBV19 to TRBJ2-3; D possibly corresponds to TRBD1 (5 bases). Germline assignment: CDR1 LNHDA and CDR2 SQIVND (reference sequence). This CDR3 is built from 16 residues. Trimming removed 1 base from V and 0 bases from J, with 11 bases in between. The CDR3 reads CASSIARTLSTDTQYF. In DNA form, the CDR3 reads TGTGCCAGTAGTATAGCCCGGACACTTAGCACAGATACGCAGTATTTT. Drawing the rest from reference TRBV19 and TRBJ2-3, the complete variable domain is DGGITQSPKYLFRKEGQNVTLSCEQNLNHDAMYWYRQDPGQGLRLIYYSQIVNDFQKGDIAEGYSVSREKKESFPLTVTSAQKNPTAFYLCASSIARTLSTDTQYFGPGTRLTVL.

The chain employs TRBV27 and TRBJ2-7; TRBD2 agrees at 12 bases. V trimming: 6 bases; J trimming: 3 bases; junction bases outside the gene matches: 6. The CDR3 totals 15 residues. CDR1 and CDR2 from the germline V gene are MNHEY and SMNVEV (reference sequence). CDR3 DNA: TGTGCCAGCAGGACTAGCGGGAGTTCCGTCTACGAGCAGTACTTC. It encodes CASRTSGSSVYEQYF.

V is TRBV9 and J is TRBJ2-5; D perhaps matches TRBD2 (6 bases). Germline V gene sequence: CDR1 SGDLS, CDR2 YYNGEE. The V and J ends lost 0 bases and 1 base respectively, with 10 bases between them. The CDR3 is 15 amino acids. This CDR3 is CASSVGLGGQETQYF. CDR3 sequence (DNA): TGTGCCAGCAGCGTAGGCTTGGGGGGCCAAGAGACCCAGTACTTC.

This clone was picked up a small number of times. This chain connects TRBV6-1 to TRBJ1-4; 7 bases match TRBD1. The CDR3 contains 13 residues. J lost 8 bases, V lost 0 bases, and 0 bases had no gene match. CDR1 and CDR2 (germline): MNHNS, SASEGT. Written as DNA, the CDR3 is TGTGCCAGCAGTGAAGCAGGGGGCGAAAAACTGTTTTTT. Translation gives CASSEAGGEKLFF.

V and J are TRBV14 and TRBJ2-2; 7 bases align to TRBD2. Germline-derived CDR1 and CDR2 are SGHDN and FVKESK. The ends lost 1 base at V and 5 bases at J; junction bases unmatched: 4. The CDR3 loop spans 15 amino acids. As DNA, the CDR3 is TGTGCCAGCAGCCAAGCTGGTAGCGGGACCGGGGAGCTGTTTTTT. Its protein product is CASSQAGSGTGELFF.

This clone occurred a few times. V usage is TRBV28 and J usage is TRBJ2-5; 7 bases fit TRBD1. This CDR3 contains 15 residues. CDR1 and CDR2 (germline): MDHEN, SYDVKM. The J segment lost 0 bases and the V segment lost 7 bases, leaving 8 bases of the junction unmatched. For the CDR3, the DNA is TGTGCCAGCACCCGTGGGACAGCGTACCAAGAGACCCAGTACTTC. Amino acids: CASTRGTAYQETQYF. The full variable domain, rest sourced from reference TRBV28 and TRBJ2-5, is DVKVTQSSRYLVKRTGEKVFLECVQDMDHENMFWYRQDPGLGLRLIYFSYDVKMKEKGDIPEGYSVSREKKERFSLILESASTNQTSMYLCASTRGTAYQETQYFGPGTRLLVL.